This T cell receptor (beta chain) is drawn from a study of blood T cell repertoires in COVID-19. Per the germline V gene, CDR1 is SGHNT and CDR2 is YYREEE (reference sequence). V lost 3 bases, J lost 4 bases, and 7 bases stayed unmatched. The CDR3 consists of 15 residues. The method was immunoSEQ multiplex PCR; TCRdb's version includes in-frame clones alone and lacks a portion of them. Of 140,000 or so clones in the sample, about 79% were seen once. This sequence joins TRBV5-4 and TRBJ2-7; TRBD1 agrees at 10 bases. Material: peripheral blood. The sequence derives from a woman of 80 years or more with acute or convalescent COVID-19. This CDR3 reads CASSSSMGQGYEQYF. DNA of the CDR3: TGTGCCAGCAGCTCTTCTATGGGACAGGGGTACGAGCAGTACTTC.